These 26 T cell receptor beta chains originate from one sample sequenced in a study of blood T cell repertoires in COVID-19. TCRdb keeps only in-frame clones here, not all; method: immunoSEQ multiplex PCR. Of nearly 300,000 clones in the sample, roughly 86% were seen once. The sample consisted of PBMCs or T cells enriched from blood (not recorded which). The source of these receptors is a woman aged 50 to 60 who had been exposed to COVID-19.

This sequence joins TRBV4-2 and TRBJ2-7; 11 bases agree with TRBD2. Germline CDR1 LGHNA, CDR2 YNFKEQ. This CDR3 is built from 16 residues. V lost 2 bases to trimming and J lost 5 bases; unmatched junction nucleotides: 8. Written as DNA, the CDR3 is TGTGCCAGCAGCCAACCCCTAGCGGGGGGTACTAACGAGCAGTACTTC. Encoded protein: CASSQPLAGGTNEQYF.

V and J are TRBV2 and TRBJ2-5, with 13 bases fitting TRBD2. CDR1 SNHLY and CDR2 FYNNEI come from the germline V gene. There are 16 residues in the CDR3. V was pared by 2 bases and J by 7 bases, with 7 bases of the junction left unmatched. The CDR3 region is CASSERTSGGRGTQYF. The CDR3 coding sequence is TGTGCCAGCAGTGAACGGACTAGCGGGGGCCGGGGGACCCAGTACTTC.

The V gene is TRBV19, the J gene TRBJ1-2, with 9 bases aligning to TRBD1. Germline loops: CDR1 LNHDA, CDR2 SQIVND (reference sequence). The CDR3 is 18 residues long. Trimming took 0 bases from V and 7 from J; bases not matched to a gene: 15. This CDR3 is CASSIDLGSGQGNTGYTF. The CDR3 DNA follows: TGTGCCAGTAGTATAGATCTCGGTTCGGGACAGGGAAACACTGGCTACACCTTC.

The V gene is TRBV5-6, the J gene TRBJ2-5; TRBD2 is a possible D gene (7 bases). V was clipped by 5 bases and J by 2 bases, with 16 bases between them. The germline V gene has CDR1 SGHDT and CDR2 YYEEEE. The CDR3 is 15 residues long. The chain's CDR3 is CASRTWGGPQETQYF. The CDR3 nucleotides read TGTGCCAGCAGGACCTGGGGGGGGCCTCAAGAGACCCAGTACTTC.

The J gene is TRBJ1-3, the V gene TRBV28; D unresolved. The CDR3 has 12 amino acids. Germline CDR1 reads MDHEN; CDR2 reads SYDVKM. The V end was cut by 5 bases, the J end by 11 bases, with 13 bases between. CDR3 loop: CASSAGSVSIYF. The CDR3 DNA reads as TGTGCCAGCAGTGCCGGTTCGGTGTCCATATATTTT.

The chain uses TRBV11-3 and TRBJ2-4; 10 nucleotides line up with TRBD1. Germline-derived CDR1 and CDR2 are SGHNT and YENEEA. The V segment lost 3 bases and the J segment 8 bases; nucleotides outside the gene matches: 1. The CDR3 is made up of 13 amino acids. The CDR3 coding sequence is TGTGCCAGCAGCTTGACAGGGGGCGACATTCAGTACTTC. It encodes CASSLTGGDIQYF.

The J gene is TRBJ1-2, the V gene TRBV7-2, with TRBD1 identical over 7 bases. Germline values: CDR1 SGHTA, CDR2 FQGNSA. This CDR3 has 14 residues. V trimming: 8 bases; J trimming: 0 bases; junction bases outside the gene matches: 6. Written as DNA, the CDR3 is TGTGCCAGCCCCCCCGACAGGGCTAACTATGGCTACACCTTC. Its protein is CASPPDRANYGYTF.

V usage is TRBV28 and J usage is TRBJ2-2; TRBD1 might be the D (5 bases). V was shortened by 2 bases and J by 6 bases, with 16 bases between the two germline ends. CDR3 length: 16 residues. CDR1 is MDHEN and CDR2 is SYDVKM in the germline V gene. The CDR3 here is CASSLPRALGSGELFF. As DNA, the CDR3 is TGTGCCAGCAGTTTACCCAGGGCGCTAGGGTCCGGGGAGCTGTTTTTT. Full variable domain (remainder filled in from reference TRBV28 and TRBJ2-2): DVKVTQSSRYLVKRTGEKVFLECVQDMDHENMFWYRQDPGLGLRLIYFSYDVKMKEKGDIPEGYSVSREKKERFSLILESASTNQTSMYLCASSLPRALGSGELFFGEGSRLTVL.

The chain links TRBV11-2 to TRBJ2-3; 12 nucleotides agree with TRBD2. The CDR3 length is 18 residues. Germline CDR1 is SGHAT and CDR2 is FQNNGV. Trimming cost V 0 bases and J 3 bases; bases outside gene matches: 7. This CDR3 is CASSLEMLAGGPTDTQYF. The CDR3 nucleotides are TGTGCCAGCAGCTTAGAAATGCTAGCGGGGGGGCCTACAGATACGCAGTATTTT.

J is TRBJ2-1 and V is TRBV29-1; TRBD2 matches at 7 bases. The junction had 1 base not matched to a gene; V was cut back by 2 bases and J by 0 bases. From germline, CDR1 is SQVTM and CDR2 ANQGSEA. The length of the CDR3 is 14 residues. The DNA of the CDR3 is TGCAGCGTTGAAACGGGGGGCTCCTACAATGAGCAGTTCTTC. Amino acid sequence: CSVETGGSYNEQFF.

The CDR3 region is CASSLVAYEQYF. CDR3 DNA sequence: TGTGCCAGCAGCTTAGTAGCCTACGAGCAGTACTTC. The chain couples TRBV7-9 to TRBJ2-7, with unresolved D. V was clipped by 1 base and J by 2 bases, with 3 bases between them. The length of the CDR3 is 12 residues. Germline-derived CDR1 and CDR2 are SEHNR and FQNEAQ (reference sequence).

The V and J genes are TRBV7-6 and TRBJ2-3, with a tentative D call TRBD2 (5 bases). V shed 5 bases and J shed 5 bases, with 11 bases lying between them. The V gene's germline CDR1 is SGHVS and CDR2 FNYEAQ. The CDR3 spans 13 residues. The CDR3 bases are TGTGCCAGCAGCCCATTCCGGGGAGATACGCAGTATTTT. It encodes CASSPFRGDTQYF.

The chain employs TRBV3-1 (or the pseudogene TRBV3-2) and TRBJ2-7; D may be TRBD1 (7 bases). The CDR3 runs to 18 residues. Germline CDR1 and CDR2: LGHDT and YNNKEL (reference sequence). Trimming shortened V by 0 bases and J by 1 base, and 19 bases separated the two germline ends. CDR3 region: CASSQEGGGGKGSYEQYF. As DNA, the CDR3 is TGTGCCAGCAGCCAAGAGGGTGGAGGGGGCAAGGGGTCCTACGAGCAGTACTTC.

This chain links TRBV10-3 with TRBJ1-1; D is perhaps TRBD1 (5 bases). CDR1 is ENHRY, CDR2 SYGVKD, per germline. With 6 bases removed from V and 10 bases from J, the gap between germline ends came to 21 bases. The CDR3 covers 14 residues. The CDR3 spells CAISRTTVQEGAFF. The CDR3 nucleotides are TGTGCCATCAGCCGGACTACAGTACAGGAGGGAGCTTTCTTT.

This chain uses TRBV12-2 with TRBJ1-2. TRBV12-2 has pseudogene status. The CDR3 contains 22 residues. The CDR3 DNA sequence: TGTGCAAGTCGCTTAACTTCTGACGATTTATACCTCTTTGACCTAGCTAACTATGGCTACACCTTC. Its translation: CASRLTSDDLYLFDLANYGYTF.

V usage is TRBV5-4 and J usage is TRBJ1-1; perhaps TRBD1 as D (5 bases). CDR1 SGHNT and CDR2 YYREEE come from the germline V gene (reference sequence). This CDR3 is built from 12 residues. Trimming shortened V by 7 bases and J by 1 base, and 8 bases separated the two germline ends. CDR3 sequence (DNA): TGTGCCAGCGCGACAGAGAACACTGAAGCTTTCTTT. Translation gives CASATENTEAFF. The full variable domain, completed using reference TRBV5-4 and TRBJ1-1, is ETGVTQSPTHLIKTRGQQVTLRCSSQSGHNTVSWYQQALGQGPQFIFQYYREEENGRGNFPPRFSGLQFPNYSSELNVNALELDDSALYLCASATENTEAFFGQGTRLTVV.

The chain has TRBV15 and TRBJ2-1; maybe TRBD1 (6 bases). CDR3 size: 14 residues. Per germline, CDR1 LNHNV and CDR2 YYDKDF (reference sequence). V gave up 6 bases and J gave up 5 bases, with 14 bases separating them. The CDR3 loop reads CATRSGQLNNEQFF. CDR3 sequence (DNA): TGTGCCACCAGGAGCGGACAGTTGAACAATGAGCAGTTCTTC.

The V gene is TRBV19, the J gene TRBJ1-6, with 7 bases lining up with TRBD1. This CDR3 comprises 15 residues. Per germline, CDR1 LNHDA and CDR2 SQIVND (reference sequence). The ends lost 4 bases at V and 0 bases at J; junction bases unmatched: 0. This CDR3 is CASSTGGSYNSPLHF. CDR3 DNA sequence: TGTGCCAGTAGTACAGGGGGCTCCTATAATTCACCCCTCCACTTT.

V and J are TRBV5-1 and TRBJ2-1; unclear D gene. The V end was cut by 4 bases, the J end by 4 bases, with 21 bases between. The CDR3 contains 17 residues. Germline assignment: CDR1 SGHRS and CDR2 YFSETQ. The CDR3 region is CASSPGPRERSYNEQFF. CDR3 DNA sequence: TGCGCCAGCAGCCCCGGTCCCCGCGAAAGATCTTACAATGAGCAGTTCTTC.

The chain couples TRBV30 to TRBJ1-4; 7 nucleotides align to TRBD1. The CDR3 has 14 residues. Trimming cost V 1 base and J 5 bases; bases outside gene matches: 4. Germline V CDR1 and CDR2: GTSNPN, SVGIG (reference sequence). CDR3 protein: CAWSDRGNNEKLFF. CDR3 in DNA: TGTGCCTGGAGTGACAGGGGCAACAATGAAAAACTGTTTTTT. Drawing the rest from reference TRBV30 and TRBJ1-4, the complete variable domain is SQTIHQWPATLVQPVGSPLSLECTVEGTSNPNLYWYRQAAGRGLQLLFYSVGIGQISSEVPQNLSASRPQDRQFILSSKKLLLSDSGFYLCAWSDRGNNEKLFFGSGTQLSVL.

The chain uses TRBV5-8 and TRBJ2-1, with unresolved D. Trimming took 3 bases from V and 4 from J, leaving 8 bases between them. Germline V gene sequence: CDR1 SGHTS, CDR2 YDEGEE. This CDR3 comprises 13 residues. CDR3 amino acids: CASSSGPYNEQFF. The CDR3 DNA follows: TGTGCCAGCAGCTCCGGTCCGTACAATGAGCAGTTCTTC.

This sequence joins TRBV27 and TRBJ2-3, with D maybe TRBD2 (6 bases). Per the germline V gene, CDR1 is MNHEY and CDR2 is SMNVEV (reference sequence). V gave up 6 bases and J gave up 7 bases, with 17 bases separating them. The CDR3 contains 14 residues. This CDR3 reads CASSKTSNTYTQYF. The CDR3 region has the DNA TGTGCCAGCAGCAAGACTAGTAATACGTATACGCAGTATTTT.

As to this clone: The sample has other DNA sequences that encode this CDR3 too. The genes are TRBV30 and TRBJ1-2, with 7 bases aligning to TRBD1. From germline, CDR1 is GTSNPN and CDR2 SVGIG (reference sequence). The CDR3 is 12 residues long. V lost 0 bases and J lost 8; bases outside the gene matches: 3. The CDR3 spells CAWSVQGYGYTF. CDR3 DNA: TGTGCCTGGAGTGTACAGGGGTACGGCTACACCTTC. Full variable domain (outside the CDR3, taken from reference TRBV30 and TRBJ1-2): SQTIHQWPATLVQPVGSPLSLECTVEGTSNPNLYWYRQAAGRGLQLLFYSVGIGQISSEVPQNLSASRPQDRQFILSSKKLLLSDSGFYLCAWSVQGYGYTFGSGTRLTVV.

V and J are TRBV19 and TRBJ1-5; tentative D call: TRBD1 (6 bases). Deletions cut 8 bases from V and 3 bases from J, with 8 bases between. This CDR3 has 12 residues. Per germline, CDR1 LNHDA and CDR2 SQIVND (reference sequence). The CDR3 is CASGQPNQPQHF. The CDR3 DNA reads as TGTGCCAGTGGACAGCCCAATCAGCCCCAGCATTTT.

This clone was observed once. The chain employs TRBV10-2 and TRBJ1-5; D remains ambiguous. V gave up 2 bases and J gave up 6 bases, with 8 bases separating them. The CDR3 loop spans 13 amino acids. Germline values: CDR1 WSHSY, CDR2 SAAADI. The CDR3 reads CASSEGRTQPQHF. CDR3 sequence (DNA): TGCGCCAGCAGTGAGGGGAGGACTCAGCCCCAGCATTTT.

V gene TRBV4-1 combines with J gene TRBJ2-3, with D possibly being TRBD1 (6 bases). Germline V gives CDR1 MGHRA, CDR2 YSYEKL. Between the trimmed V and J ends, which lost 0 bases and 4 bases, there was a span of 8 bases. The CDR3 has 14 residues. DNA for the CDR3: TGCGCCAGCAGCCAAGAGAGGGGGTCAGATACGCAGTATTTT. Protein: CASSQERGSDTQYF.